The TCR beta chain described here comes from a study of cytomegalovirus exposure and HLA in healthy donors listed by TCRdb under 2017. General notes on the study: In an earlier analysis of around 540 of the donors, under 300 Gb of sequence data and 120 million or so unique TCR beta sequences from 150 million to 200 million T cells were reported. Approximately 330 gigabases of sequencing data and around 85 million unique TCR sequences made up an early release that covered under 750 HLA-typed donors. The study combined high-throughput TCR immunosequencing, statistical association of individual TCRs with disease status, and machine learning to predict cytomegalovirus infection status. All discovery cohort repertoires had been generated on a single sequencing platform. Donor age, sex, ethnicity and CMV serostatus were collected together with the repertoire data. Rather than using new phenotypic data, the later analysis identified candidate immune exposures from TCR beta sequences and from how often those sequences occurred across donors. The T cell repertoires of 700 or so subjects were profiled by immunosequencing and related to cytomegalovirus serostatus. A later analysis re-examined previously published TCR beta repertoires from 610 or so donors and added high-resolution HLA genotyping to investigate patterns of TCR occurrence. An earlier analysis of 450 to 750 of the donors used high-throughput TCR beta sequencing to judge whether each TCR beta V gene segment behaved as functional or pseudogenic. Typing coverage differed by locus: A, B, C, DRB1 and DQB1 were typed in roughly 620-630 donors, DQA1 in 522, DPA1 in 606, and DPB1 in around 490. A handful of DR-DQ haplotypes were handled as single units for association and clustering because linkage in the cohort was strong. A later genetic analysis used genome-wide SNP genotypes for about 65% of the 666 donors, treating that subset as a discovery cohort. The study aimed to test whether cataloging public T cell receptors could reveal signatures of past pathogen exposure. Of the roughly 410 genotyped donors, more than 75% were placed in the genetic ancestry cluster associated with self-reported Caucasian donors. On average, 235,054 unique TCR beta nucleotide sequences were sequenced per donor among some 430 genotyped donors of the cohort, with approximately 18% of those sequences being non-productive. HLA typing covered class I and class II loci at four-digit resolution. Along with the approximately 650-subject first cohort, a separate validation cohort of some 130 different subjects was used. What the study reported, not specific to this receptor: In a later analysis, the rate of TCR association differed among HLA loci, with DRB1 alleles having the most associated TCRs and HLA-C alleles having the fewest. Most TCR sequences were observed very rarely across donors, whereas some public TCRs were present in many individuals. Correlated functional status among segregating V segments might reflect linkage disequilibrium, but an unknown experimental factor could not be ruled out. According to a later analysis, most CMV-associated TCR beta chains appeared to be HLA-restricted, and the HLA associations seemed to be driven largely by CMV exposure. Broadly in line with IMGT annotations, most TCR beta V segments showed up in productive rearrangements about 90% or about 30% of the time in an earlier analysis of 587 of the donors. Because counts were too low, roughly 17 rarely observed V segments, including chromosome 9 orphons, were left out of the earlier analysis of 587 of the donors. The authors suggested that the approach could potentially be generalized to other disease states and immunological phenotypes. The study gave a list of about 170 TCR beta chains associated with cytomegalovirus. Immune exposure information for the cohort was limited to CMV serostatus. The classifier was reported to diagnose cytomegalovirus status with high specificity and sensitivity in both the original cohort and the validation cohort. A further reported finding was that TCR beta sequences accurately predicted the HLA-A and HLA-B alleles for most subjects in the first cohort. According to a later analysis, parvovirus B19, influenza, CMV and Epstein-Barr virus appeared linked to several top co-occurrence clusters. In vitro tests confirmed that a few of the cytomegalovirus-associated TCR beta chains recognize cytomegalovirus antigens. Only TCR beta chains were sequenced in this cohort, and the absence of alpha or paired-chain data limited detectable features. At a false discovery rate of 0.05, a later analysis linked some 18,000 TCR beta sequences to specific HLA alleles. Roughly uniform sequencing depth across donors was assumed in presence/absence analyses, although this assumption may not hold. Some IMGT-functional V segments, including TRBV6-2 and TRBV6-3, could not be distinguished by the 87-base-pair reads and were therefore excluded. V-gene and J-gene trimming of TCR beta chains was associated with a missense DCLRE1C variant in a later genetic analysis, and the association was replicated in an independent cohort. Because some donors lacked HLA typing at each locus, the association tests relied only on the typed subset. According to a later genetic analysis, donors in an Asian-associated ancestry cluster had fewer N-insertions in productive TCRs than the approximately 670-donor mean. Compared with equally common non-associated chains, HLA-associated TCR beta chains in a later analysis were more clonally expanded and had lower generation probabilities. A cluster of highly shared sequence variants was judged likely to be a technical artifact of the sequencing pipeline. When HLA alleles, especially DR and DQ, strongly co-occurred, attributing TCR associations to individual alleles was difficult.

The cohort was made up of 666 healthy bone marrow donors. All cohort members were sampled while nominally healthy, although unrecorded immune exposures were likely present. The donor was CMV seronegative and was included in the group of under 450 seronegative cohort members. A peripheral blood sample was provided by each donor, and peripheral blood mononuclear cells were used for TCR beta sequencing. The Qiagen DNeasy Blood Extraction Kit was used to extract genomic DNA from the blood cell samples. A remark on this clone: Its antigen remains unidentified. It has no much larger one-base neighbor in the sample; base qualities were not kept.

According to the germline V gene (reference sequence), CDR1 reads WNHNN and CDR2 reads SYGVQD. Spanning cysteine to phenylalanine, the CDR3 consists of 18 amino acids. CDR3 DNA only is kept here, 54 bases in frame from base 1. Clipping removes 5 bases from V and 0 bases from J, with 13 as the unmatched junction base count. Library prep was done by the immunoSEQ multiplex PCR assay. For the multiplex PCR, a mixture combining 60 forward primers for TCR Vbeta segments and 13 reverse primers for TCR Jbeta segments was used. The CDR3 region of rearranged TCR beta genes was amplified from genomic DNA with a multiplex PCR assay. The Illumina HiSeq System was used to sequence the amplified TCR beta libraries as 87-base-pair reads. Under the source paper's analysis protocol: In a later analysis, 80 million or so unique TCR beta chains were counted across the 650 to 750 repertoires, and roughly 11 million of these chains were shared by at least two donors. A nearest-neighbor algorithm error-corrected the raw reads and collapsed the reads into unique sequences, merging closely related sequences to remove PCR and sequencing errors. Alignment of CDR3 sequences to IMGT reference sequences was used to assign V, D and J gene segments. For a sequence to be retained, a match of at least six nucleotides to both a V gene segment and a J gene segment was required. Rearrangements were called productive when the CDR3 lacked stop codons and stayed in frame with V and J; all others were non-productive. Following IMGT convention, CDR3 was defined as the stretch from the second conserved V-encoded cysteine up to the conserved J-encoded phenylalanine. The earlier analysis of about 560 of the donors excluded any sequence lacking an unambiguous match to a single V gene segment. An earlier analysis of some 610 of the donors called V segments functional above 56.7% productive rearrangements and segregating when the between-donor standard deviation exceeded 5%. A statistical classification framework was developed to diagnose cytomegalovirus status using the catalog of TCR beta chain sequences. A later analysis assigned V and J genes by comparing TCR nucleotide sequences with IMGT/GENE-DB human TR gene sequences. Using the TCRdist pipeline, a later analysis assigned CDR3 sequences along with most-parsimonious VDJ recombination scenarios. A later analysis defined each TCR beta chain by its CDR3 amino acid sequence plus V-gene family, and excluded reads lacking a unique V-gene family. A later analysis removed 500 to 650 highly shared, low-generation-probability nucleotide sequences to deal with suspected cross-contamination and a sequencing artifact. In a later analysis, a clonal expansion index was calculated for each public chain from normalized within-repertoire ranks of inferred template counts. Generation probabilities in a later analysis came from a VDJ recombination model fitted to out-of-frame rearrangements, and those results were checked against IGoR. A later analysis scored TCR-TCR, TCR-HLA and TCR-CMV co-occurrence with hypergeometric tests, applying a repertoire-size bias correction to TCR pairs. False discovery rates were estimated in a later analysis by permuting HLA or CMV assignments 20 times. In a later analysis, co-occurring TCRs were grouped using DBSCAN, and TCRdist sequence similarity was added for clustering within HLA-allele-positive subsets. Repertoires with fewer than 30,000 or more than 120,000 public chains, plus five repertoires with anomalous nucleotide sharing, were excluded from co-occurrence clustering. TCRdb provides this immuneACCESS table in a form limited to in-frame rearrangements. Some clones are lacking; in checked studies, under half of them reflect an unresolved V gene, and why the rest are absent is not known. That table gives V, J and clone size, and the DNA gave D and trimming. The sample profile shows nearly 110,000 clones; roughly 77% of them were found once. 2% to 3% of the sample belongs to the ten largest clones.

This TCR came from a man aged 40-49 years in good health and CMV-seronegative. Sequencing was done on a sample of PBMCs. The chain employs TRBV10-1 and TRBJ1-5; 7 middle bases align to TRBD1. CDR3 region: CASSFTGTAGDSNQPQHF. At the DNA level, the sequence is TGCGCCAGCAGTTTTACTGGGACAGCCGGAGATAGCAATCAGCCCCAGCATTTT.